Following are 18 T cell receptor beta chains from one sample sequenced in a study of shared clonotypes between healthy human individuals. Repertoires were generated with immunoSEQ multiplex PCR, while TCRdb's copy carries only in-frame clones and drops some. Among around 500,000 clones listed, 81% were seen once. The sample taken for sequencing was PBMCs. These TCRs come from a woman in her thirties or forties in good health. Some clones in this sample may be carry-over from other donors' samples.

This clone came up a few times. A clone one base away is much larger, so this may be a read error. This sequence joins TRBV13 and TRBJ2-7; TRBD1 might be the D (6 bases). This CDR3 has 13 amino acids. V gave up 2 bases and J gave up 5 bases, with 10 bases separating them. Germline V lookup: CDR1 PRHDT, CDR2 FYEKMQ (reference sequence). The CDR3 region has the DNA TGTGCCAGCAGCTTAACAGGGACCCACGAGCAGTACTTC. Amino acids: CASSLTGTHEQYF.

The chain uses TRBV5-1 and TRBJ1-2; 7 nucleotides agree with TRBD1. The CDR3 contains 14 residues. Germline V gives CDR1 SGHRS, CDR2 YFSETQ. The ends lost 1 base at V and 5 bases at J; junction bases unmatched: 5. The CDR3 bases are TGCGCCAGCAGCTTGTACCAGGGGGATTATGGCTACACCTTC. Protein: CASSLYQGDYGYTF.

As concerns this clone: Relative to the germline gene, one junction end is altered; a read error may explain this. The J gene is TRBJ1-4, the V gene TRBV4-2; D may be TRBD1 (5 bases). The CDR3 is 14 amino acids. The germline V gene encodes CDR1 LGHNA and CDR2 YNFKEQ. In nucleotides, the CDR3 is TGTGCCAGCGGCCAAGACCAGGGTCTTAAAAAACTGTTCTTT. This sequence encodes CASGQDQGLKKLFF.

The chain couples TRBV2 to TRBJ2-2; TRBD2 matches 8 bases. V trimming: 8 bases; J trimming: 5 bases; junction bases outside the gene matches: 10. This CDR3 has 15 residues. CDR1 is SNHLY, CDR2 FYNNEI, per germline. CDR3 sequence: CASSLGGRRTGELFF. The CDR3 nucleotides read TGTGCCAGCTCACTAGGCGGGAGGAGGACCGGGGAGCTGTTTTTT.

CDR3 in DNA: TGTGCCATCAGCTGGGGGGACTATGGCTACACCTTC. Amino acid sequence: CAISWGDYGYTF. The rearrangement joins TRBV10-3 to TRBJ1-2, with D tentatively TRBD1 (5 bases). The V gene lost 6 bases and the J gene lost 3 bases, with 8 bases spanning the gap. This CDR3 has 12 residues. Germline V gene data show CDR1 as ENHRY and CDR2 as SYGVKD.

CDR3 nucleotide sequence: TGTGCCAGCAGTTTACAGAGTGCTAACTATGGCTACACCTTC. Its translation: CASSLQSANYGYTF. The chain is built from TRBV27 and TRBJ1-2; no clear D gene. This CDR3 region has 14 residues. V was trimmed by 2 bases and J by 0 bases, leaving 7 bases between them. Germline CDR1 MNHEY, CDR2 SMNVEV (reference sequence).

This clone was picked up one time. V gene TRBV7-9 combines with J gene TRBJ1-1, with unresolved D. Between the trimmed V and J ends, which lost 1 base and 1 base, there was a span of 4 bases. There are 13 residues in the CDR3. Germline V gene lookup returns CDR1 SEHNR and CDR2 FQNEAQ (reference sequence). DNA of the CDR3: TGTGCCAGCAGCTTAGAAGAGAACACTGAAGCTTTCTTT. Translation: CASSLEENTEAFF.

This chain connects TRBV7-3 to TRBJ2-5; TRBD2 matches at 8 bases. Unmatched junction bases numbered 9, after V lost 5 bases and J lost 7 bases. Germline loops: CDR1 SGHTA, CDR2 FQGTGA. The CDR3 length is 14 residues. The CDR3 loop is CASSKTSESGTQYF. CDR3 DNA: TGTGCCAGCAGCAAGACTAGCGAAAGTGGGACCCAGTACTTC.

The chain links TRBV28 to TRBJ1-2; weak D call: TRBD1 (5 bases). Germline-derived CDR1 and CDR2 are MDHEN and SYDVKM. V dropped 3 bases and J dropped 4 bases, with 9 bases sitting between them. The CDR3 contains 13 residues. The CDR3 coding sequence is TGTGCCAGCAGTTTCAGCGGGGGCTATGGCTACACCTTC. Translated, it gives CASSFSGGYGYTF.

Worth noting for this clone: A far bigger clonotype differs at one base, so this is likely a read error. Other DNA sequences in this sample translate to the same CDR3. The chain recombines TRBV7-2 with TRBJ2-7; D possibly corresponds to TRBD2 (6 bases). Trimming stripped 4 bases from V and 4 bases from J, with 14 bases between. CDR1 and CDR2 from the germline V gene are SGHTA and FQGNSA. The CDR3 is 14 amino acids. The CDR3 loop reads CASSSGLIPYEQYF. The CDR3 DNA reads as TGTGCCAGCAGCTCCGGACTAATCCCATACGAGCAGTACTTC.

To note about this clone: A much larger clone differs by one base, so this may be a read error. No conserved phenylalanine or tryptophan ends this CDR3, so it is likely a read error. The CDR3 nucleotides are TGTGCCACCAGCAGGGCAGGGGGGCCCTACGAGCAGTACTTA. Its protein is CATSRAGGPYEQYL. The chain employs TRBV15 and TRBJ2-7; TRBD1 might be the D (7 bases). V lost 3 bases and J 2 bases, leaving 11 bases between the germline ends. This CDR3 is 14 amino acids long. CDR1 LNHNV and CDR2 YYDKDF come from the germline V gene (reference sequence).

V is TRBV19 and J is TRBJ1-1, with TRBD1 matching 7 bases. This CDR3 is 14 amino acids long. With 1 base clipped from V and 1 base from J, the junction kept 0 bases outside the gene matches. CDR1 is LNHDA, CDR2 SQIVND, per germline (reference sequence). CDR3 DNA sequence: TGTGCCAGTAGTATAGGGGACAGGAACACTGAAGCTTTCTTT. It yields the protein CASSIGDRNTEAFF.

The V call is TRBV6-5, the J call TRBJ2-7; a weak D match, TRBD1 (5 bases). The germline gives CDR1 MNHEY, CDR2 SVGAGI. V was cut by 5 bases and J by 5 bases, with 19 bases left in between. The CDR3 is 15 amino acids. For the CDR3, the DNA is TGTGCCAGCAGTCGCCCCGGCGCAGGGAATGACGAGCAGTACTTC. Translation: CASSRPGAGNDEQYF.

This clone was recorded once. Only one base separates this from a far larger clonotype, so it likely reflects a read error. In the same sample, other DNA sequences code for this CDR3. The rearrangement links TRBV25-1 to TRBJ2-7; tentative D call: TRBD1 (7 bases). This CDR3 is built from 13 residues. Looked up from germline, CDR1 is MGHDK and CDR2 is SYGVNS. Deletions cut 9 bases from V and 5 bases from J, with 17 bases between. CDR3 residues: CASSPGGSNEQYF. CDR3 DNA sequence: TGTGCCAGTAGTCCAGGGGGGTCGAACGAGCAGTACTTC.

This rearrangement joins TRBV18 to TRBJ2-7, with TRBD2 matching over 11 bases. CDR1 is KGHSH, CDR2 LQKENI, per germline. With V trimmed by 5 bases and J by 5 bases, 5 bases remained unmatched. The CDR3 sequence is 14 residues long. CDR3 residues: CASSTGTSGNEQYF. The DNA of the CDR3 is TGTGCCAGCTCAACCGGGACTAGCGGAAACGAGCAGTACTTC.

The chain joins TRBV28 to TRBJ2-1, with 10 bases lining up with TRBD2. V was pared by 3 bases and J by 7 bases, with 9 bases of the junction left unmatched. CDR1 and CDR2 from the germline V gene are MDHEN and SYDVKM. CDR3 size: 16 residues. CDR3 coding DNA: TGTGCCAGCAGTTTGTTTGGTAGCGGGAGGTCGAATGAGCAGTTCTTC. Translated, it gives CASSLFGSGRSNEQFF.

V is TRBV11-2 and J is TRBJ2-3; no definite D call. CDR1 and CDR2 from the germline V gene are SGHAT and FQNNGV. The V gene lost 5 bases and the J gene lost 6 bases, with 18 bases spanning the gap. The CDR3 contains 15 residues. This CDR3 is CASSPQSGIFDTQYF. CDR3 sequence (DNA): TGTGCCAGCAGCCCCCAGTCGGGCATATTTGATACGCAGTATTTT.

The chain has TRBV18 and TRBJ1-2; D remains unclear. CDR3 size: 18 residues. Trimming stripped 2 bases from V and 0 bases from J, with 19 bases between. Germline V lookup: CDR1 KGHSH, CDR2 LQKENI. The CDR3 protein is CASSPFSFRQPSNYGYTF. The CDR3 DNA reads as TGTGCCAGCTCACCATTCTCCTTCCGGCAACCCTCTAACTATGGCTACACCTTC. The variable domain in full, with the rest retrieved from reference TRBV18 and TRBJ1-2, is NAGVMQNPRHLVRRRGQEARLRCSPMKGHSHVYWYRQLPEEGLKFMVYLQKENIIDESGMPKERFSAEFPKEGPSILRIQQVVRGDSAAYFCASSPFSFRQPSNYGYTFGSGTRLTVV.